This T cell receptor (beta chain) was sequenced for a study of T cell repertoires in cytomegalovirus infection. Looking at the study overall: Recently described HLA-C-restricted plus well-studied HLA-B-restricted CMV epitopes were used. Public TCR beta signatures indicated both CMV infection and matching HLA type.

Study-level results: HLA-C-restricted CMV-specific TCR beta clonotypes prevailed in the ex vivo response. People with CMV and the relevant HLA were identified by cumulative public TCR beta family frequency.

This clonotype was found many times. Its target is not known. V trimming: 0 bases; J trimming: 8 bases; junction bases outside the gene matches: 2. The CDR3 is 15 residues long. Germline CDR1 and CDR2: LNHDA and SQIVND (reference sequence). Each CDR3 protein gets one entry after TCRdb re-called the reads with MiXCR. The sample lists some 310,000 distinct CDR3 sequences, roughly 25% seen once, with more than 10% in the top ten. This receptor was obtained from a human donor in good health (CMV status not recorded). Some clones in this sample may be carry-over from other donors' samples. The starting material was cultured PBMCs, obtained from culture after CMV antigen stimulation. V and J are TRBV19 and TRBJ2-4; the match to TRBD2 covers 12 bases. CDR3 bases: TGTGCCAGTAGTATAGAGGCTAGCGGGAGGGACATTCAGTACTTC. It yields the protein CASSIEASGRDIQYF.